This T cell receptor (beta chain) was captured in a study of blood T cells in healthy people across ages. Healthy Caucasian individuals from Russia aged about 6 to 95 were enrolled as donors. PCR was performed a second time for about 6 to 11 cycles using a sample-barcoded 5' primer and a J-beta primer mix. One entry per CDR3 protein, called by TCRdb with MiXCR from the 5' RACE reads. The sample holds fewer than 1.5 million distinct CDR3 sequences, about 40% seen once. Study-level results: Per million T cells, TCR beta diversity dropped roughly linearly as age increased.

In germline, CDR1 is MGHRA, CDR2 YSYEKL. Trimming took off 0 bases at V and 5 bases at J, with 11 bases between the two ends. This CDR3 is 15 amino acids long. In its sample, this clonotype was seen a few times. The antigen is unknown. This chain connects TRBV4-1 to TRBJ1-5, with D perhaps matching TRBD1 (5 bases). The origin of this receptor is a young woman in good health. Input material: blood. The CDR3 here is CASSQEFGGYQPQHF. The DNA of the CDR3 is TGCGCCAGCAGCCAAGAATTCGGGGGATATCAGCCCCAGCATTTT.